This T cell receptor (beta chain) comes out of a study of blood T cell repertoires in COVID-19 (dated by TCRdb to the early 2020s). In terms of the full investigation: Samples from collaborators originated in the United States, Italy and Spain and spanned both the acute and convalescent phases of COVID-19. The material from the prospective study consisted of cDNA or gDNA derived from T cells, B-cell-depleted T cells, or PBMCs. Subjects who had been exposed to COVID-19, were actively infected with it, or had recovered from it provided the deeply sampled blood TCRbeta repertoires that made up the dataset. A freely available public database, intended as a resource for researchers studying the immune response to SARS-CoV-2, is where the repertoires were released. Samples were obtained from the ongoing ImmuneRACE study (first 160 participants) and from 1,254 subjects provided by 6 global collaborators. A de-identified subject ID, COVID-19 status, age in years and sex were almost always included in the sample metadata. HLA class I and class II types, where available, came from metadata supplied by the sample provider rather than from assay-based typing.

The immunoSEQ Assay, a bias-controlled multiplex PCR, was used to amplify TCRbeta CDR3 regions from genomic DNA. As for the authors' bioinformatics: The number of nucleated cells in each sample was estimated by amplification of reference gene primers within the assay. Sequence reads were collapsed and filtered to measure the absolute abundance of every unique TCRbeta CDR3 rearrangement. For each sample, productive Simpson clonality was calculated by taking the square root of Simpson's diversity index across productive rearrangements. The table was pulled from immuneACCESS by TCRdb, which kept in-frame rearrangements only. Such tables lose some clones; where checked, under half of the loss comes from unresolved V genes, and the rest has no known cause. V, J and clone size are taken as reported in that table, and D and trimming were inferred from the DNA itself. The sample contains fewer than 600,000 clones, 89% of them found a single time. In total, the top ten clones hold around 0.92% of the sample.

One collaborating source in Seattle enrolled patients during active infection and followed them longitudinally through the course of disease. Collaborating institutions collected whole blood in K2EDTA tubes following their own protocols. For TCRbeta analysis, collaborators shipped samples in one of three forms: frozen whole blood, isolated PBMCs, or DNA extracted from either of those sample types. CDR1 is given as SQVTM and CDR2 as ANQGSEA, both from the germline V gene. Including the terminal cysteine and phenylalanine, the CDR3 comprises 12 residues. The CDR3 DNA has 36 bases and is translated from base 1. Here V drops 7 bases and J drops 2 bases, and the junction holds 5 bases not matched to any gene. The investigation overall reported the following: The quantity of clinical and demographic metadata differed by source and by participant and was supplied without curation.

Remarks on this clone: Its recognized antigen is unknown. The sample holds no much larger clone one base away, and base qualities are not on file.

The sequencing input was peripheral blood. The sequence was collected from a man between 18 and 29 years old with COVID-19, enrolled during active disease. The rearrangement combines TRBV29-1 with TRBJ2-7; the central 7 bases match TRBD1. At the DNA level, the sequence is TGCAGCGCCGAGCAGGGGGCCTACGAGCAGTACTTC. Translation gives CSAEQGAYEQYF.